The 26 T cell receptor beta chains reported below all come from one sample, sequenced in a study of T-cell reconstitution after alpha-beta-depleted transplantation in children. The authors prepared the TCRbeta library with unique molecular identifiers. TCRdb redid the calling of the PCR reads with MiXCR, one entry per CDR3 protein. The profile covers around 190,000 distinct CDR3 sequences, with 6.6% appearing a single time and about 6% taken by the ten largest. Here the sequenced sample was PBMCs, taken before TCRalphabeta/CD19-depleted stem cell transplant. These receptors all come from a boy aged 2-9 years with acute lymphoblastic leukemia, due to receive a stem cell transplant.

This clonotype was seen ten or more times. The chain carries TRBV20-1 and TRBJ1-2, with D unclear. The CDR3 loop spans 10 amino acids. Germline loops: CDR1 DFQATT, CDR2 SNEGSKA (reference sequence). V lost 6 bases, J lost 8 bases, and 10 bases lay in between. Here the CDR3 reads CSALVVGYTF. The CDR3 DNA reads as TGCAGTGCCCTAGTAGTGGGCTACACCTTC.

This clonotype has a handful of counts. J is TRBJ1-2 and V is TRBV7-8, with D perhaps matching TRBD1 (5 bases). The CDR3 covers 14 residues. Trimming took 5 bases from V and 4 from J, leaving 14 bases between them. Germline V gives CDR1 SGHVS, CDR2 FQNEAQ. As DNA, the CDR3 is TGTGCCAGCAGCGAAGTCCAGGGAGGCTATGGCTACACCTTC. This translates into CASSEVQGGYGYTF.

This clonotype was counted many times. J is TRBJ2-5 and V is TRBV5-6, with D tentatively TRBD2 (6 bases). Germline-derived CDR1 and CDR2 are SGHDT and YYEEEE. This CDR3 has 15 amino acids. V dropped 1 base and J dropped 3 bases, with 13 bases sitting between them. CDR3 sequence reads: CASSLQPGEEETQYF. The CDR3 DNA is TGTGCCAGCAGCTTGCAACCGGGGGAAGAAGAGACCCAGTACTTC.

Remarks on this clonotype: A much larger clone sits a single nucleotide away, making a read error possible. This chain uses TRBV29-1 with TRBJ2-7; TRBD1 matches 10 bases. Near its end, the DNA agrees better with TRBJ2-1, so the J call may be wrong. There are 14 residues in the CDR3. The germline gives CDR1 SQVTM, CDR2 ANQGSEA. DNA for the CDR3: TGCAGCGTACTCCGGGACAGGGGCTCAGGGGAGCAGTTCTTC. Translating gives CSVLRDRGSGEQFF.

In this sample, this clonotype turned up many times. CDR3 protein: CASSFHRLRLADFNEQFF. For the CDR3, the DNA is TGTGCCAGCAGTTTCCATCGTTTAAGACTAGCCGATTTCAATGAGCAGTTCTTC. The rearrangement joins TRBV28 to TRBJ2-1, with 7 bases matching TRBD2. CDR3 length equals 18 residues. Unmatched junction bases numbered 17, after V lost 3 bases and J lost 6 bases. Looked up from germline, CDR1 is MDHEN and CDR2 is SYDVKM.

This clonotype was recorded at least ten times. The CDR3 DNA reads as TGTGCCAGCAGCTTCGGAGTGTCTAGCACAGATACGCAGTATTTT. It is translated as CASSFGVSSTDTQYF. The chain recombines TRBV5-5 with TRBJ2-3; D unclear. The CDR3 covers 15 residues. Per germline, CDR1 SGHKS and CDR2 YYEKEE (reference sequence). V lost 2 bases to trimming and J lost 0 bases, with 10 bases between them. Drawing the rest from reference TRBV5-5 and TRBJ2-3, the complete variable domain is DAGVTQSPTHLIKTRGQQVTLRCSPISGHKSVSWYQQVLGQGPQFIFQYYEKEERGRGNFPDRFSARQFPNYSSELNVNALLLGDSALYLCASSFGVSSTDTQYFGPGTRLTVL.

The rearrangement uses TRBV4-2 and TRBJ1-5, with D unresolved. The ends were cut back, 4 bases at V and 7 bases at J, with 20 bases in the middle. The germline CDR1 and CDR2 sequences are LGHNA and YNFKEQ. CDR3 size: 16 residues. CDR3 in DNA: TGTGCCAGCAGCCCAGACCGCGGCAGCTCTCAGCAGCCCCAGCATTTT. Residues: CASSPDRGSSQQPQHF.

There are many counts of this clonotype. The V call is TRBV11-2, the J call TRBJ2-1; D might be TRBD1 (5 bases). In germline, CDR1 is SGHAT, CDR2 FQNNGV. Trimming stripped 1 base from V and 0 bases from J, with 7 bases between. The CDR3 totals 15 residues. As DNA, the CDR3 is TGTGCCAGCAGCTTAGGACAGAGCTCCTACAATGAGCAGTTCTTC. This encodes CASSLGQSSYNEQFF.

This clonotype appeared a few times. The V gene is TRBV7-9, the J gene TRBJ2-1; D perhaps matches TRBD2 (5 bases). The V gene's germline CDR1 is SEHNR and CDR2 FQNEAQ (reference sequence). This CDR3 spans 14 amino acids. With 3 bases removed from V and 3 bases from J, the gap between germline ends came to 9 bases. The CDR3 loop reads CASSFPDFYNEQFF. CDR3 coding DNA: TGTGCCAGCAGCTTTCCGGACTTCTACAATGAGCAGTTCTTC.

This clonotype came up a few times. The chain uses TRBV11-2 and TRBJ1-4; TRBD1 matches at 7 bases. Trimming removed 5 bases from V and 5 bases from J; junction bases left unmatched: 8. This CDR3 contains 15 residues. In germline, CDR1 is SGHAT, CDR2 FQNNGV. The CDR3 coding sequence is TGTGCCAGCAGCCCCGGTAGGGACAGAAATGAAAAACTGTTTTTT. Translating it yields CASSPGRDRNEKLFF.

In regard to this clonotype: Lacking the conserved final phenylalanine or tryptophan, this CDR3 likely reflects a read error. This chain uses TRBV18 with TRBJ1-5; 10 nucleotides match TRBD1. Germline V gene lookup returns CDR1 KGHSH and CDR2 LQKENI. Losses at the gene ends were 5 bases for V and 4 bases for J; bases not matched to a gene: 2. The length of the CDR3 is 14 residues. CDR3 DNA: TGTGCCAGCTCAACGGGACAGGGGAATCAGCCCCAGCATCTT. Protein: CASSTGQGNQPQHL.

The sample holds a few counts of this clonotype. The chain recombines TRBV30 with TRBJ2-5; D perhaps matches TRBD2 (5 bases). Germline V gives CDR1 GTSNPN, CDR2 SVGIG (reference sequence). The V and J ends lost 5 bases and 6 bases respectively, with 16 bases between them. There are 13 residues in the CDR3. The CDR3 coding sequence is TGTGCCTGGGAAGTCCTACCCGGGAAGACCCAGTACTTC. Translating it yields CAWEVLPGKTQYF. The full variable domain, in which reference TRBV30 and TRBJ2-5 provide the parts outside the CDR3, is SQTIHQWPATLVQPVGSPLSLECTVEGTSNPNLYWYRQAAGRGLQLLFYSVGIGQISSEVPQNLSASRPQDRQFILSSKKLLLSDSGFYLCAWEVLPGKTQYFGPGTRLLVL.

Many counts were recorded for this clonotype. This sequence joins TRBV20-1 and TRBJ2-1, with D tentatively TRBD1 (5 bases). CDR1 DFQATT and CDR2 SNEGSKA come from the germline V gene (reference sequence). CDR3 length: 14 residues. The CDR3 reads CNQTGYPSYNEQFF. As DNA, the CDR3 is TGCAACCAAACAGGTTACCCCTCCTACAATGAGCAGTTCTTC.

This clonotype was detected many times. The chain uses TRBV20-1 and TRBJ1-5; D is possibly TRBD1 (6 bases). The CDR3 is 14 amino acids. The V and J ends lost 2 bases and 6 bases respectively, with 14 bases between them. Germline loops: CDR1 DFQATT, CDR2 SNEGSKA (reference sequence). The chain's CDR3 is CSARQMDSSQPQHF. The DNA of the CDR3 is TGCAGTGCTAGACAGATGGACAGTAGTCAGCCCCAGCATTTT.

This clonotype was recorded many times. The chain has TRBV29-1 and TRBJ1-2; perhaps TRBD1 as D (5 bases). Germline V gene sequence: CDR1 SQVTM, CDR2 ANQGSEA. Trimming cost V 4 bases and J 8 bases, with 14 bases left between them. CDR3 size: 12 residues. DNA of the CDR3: TGCAGCGTTGCCGGGACCTTGGGAGGCTACACCTTC. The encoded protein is CSVAGTLGGYTF.

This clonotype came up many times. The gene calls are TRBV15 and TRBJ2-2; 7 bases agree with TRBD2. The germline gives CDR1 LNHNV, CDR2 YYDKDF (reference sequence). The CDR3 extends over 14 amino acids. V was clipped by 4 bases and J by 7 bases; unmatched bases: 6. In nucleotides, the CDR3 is TGTGCCACCAGCACACCCGGACTAGACGGGGAGCTGTTTTTT. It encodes CATSTPGLDGELFF.

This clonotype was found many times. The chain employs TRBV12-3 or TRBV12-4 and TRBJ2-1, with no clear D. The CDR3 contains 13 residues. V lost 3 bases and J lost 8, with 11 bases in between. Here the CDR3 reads CASSFRVMDEQFF. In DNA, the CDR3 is TGTGCCAGCAGTTTTAGGGTTATGGATGAGCAGTTCTTC.

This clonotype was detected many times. The CDR3 here is CASGDTPEAFF. The CDR3, as DNA: TGTGCCAGCGGGGACACCCCTGAAGCTTTCTTT. This chain joins TRBV12-3 or TRBV12-4 and TRBJ1-1; TRBD1 might be the D (6 bases). V was clipped by 8 bases and J by 6 bases, with 10 bases between them. This CDR3 is 11 amino acids long.

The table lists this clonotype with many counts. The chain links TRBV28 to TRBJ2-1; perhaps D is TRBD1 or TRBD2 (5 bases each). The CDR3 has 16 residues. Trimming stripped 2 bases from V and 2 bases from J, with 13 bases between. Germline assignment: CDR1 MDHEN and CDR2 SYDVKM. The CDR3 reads CASSLRDPTPYNEQFF. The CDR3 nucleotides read TGTGCCAGCAGTTTAAGGGACCCGACCCCCTACAATGAGCAGTTCTTC.

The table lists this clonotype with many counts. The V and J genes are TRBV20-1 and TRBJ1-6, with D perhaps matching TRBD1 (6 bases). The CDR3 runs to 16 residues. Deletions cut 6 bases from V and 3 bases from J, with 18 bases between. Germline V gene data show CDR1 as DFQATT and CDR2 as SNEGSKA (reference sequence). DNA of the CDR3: TGCAGTGCCGCCACTCCAGGGGTTGACTATAATTCACCCCTCCACTTT. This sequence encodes CSAATPGVDYNSPLHF.

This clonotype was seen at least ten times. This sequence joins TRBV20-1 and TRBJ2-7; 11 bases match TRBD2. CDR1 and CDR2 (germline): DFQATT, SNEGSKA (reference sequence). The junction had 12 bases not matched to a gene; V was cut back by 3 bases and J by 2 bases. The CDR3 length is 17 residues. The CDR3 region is CSASSSGRASVAYEQYF. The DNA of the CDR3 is TGCAGTGCTAGTAGTAGCGGGAGGGCCTCGGTCGCCTACGAGCAGTACTTC.

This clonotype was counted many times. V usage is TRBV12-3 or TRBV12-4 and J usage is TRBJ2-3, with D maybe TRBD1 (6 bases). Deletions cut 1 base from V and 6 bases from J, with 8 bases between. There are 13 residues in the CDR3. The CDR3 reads CASSLGTGDTQYF. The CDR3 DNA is TGTGCCAGCAGTTTAGGCACAGGGGATACGCAGTATTTT.

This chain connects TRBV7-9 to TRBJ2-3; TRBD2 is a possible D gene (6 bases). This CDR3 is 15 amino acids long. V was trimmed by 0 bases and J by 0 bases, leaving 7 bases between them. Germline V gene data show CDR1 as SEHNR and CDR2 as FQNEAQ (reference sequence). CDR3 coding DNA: TGTGCCAGCAGCTTAGCGGGGACTAGCACAGATACGCAGTATTTT. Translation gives CASSLAGTSTDTQYF.

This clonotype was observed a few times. The CDR3 loop reads CASSLRGQGHYEQYF. The CDR3 DNA reads TGTGCCAGCAGCTTACGTGGGCAGGGTCACTACGAGCAGTACTTC. This chain links TRBV7-3 with TRBJ2-7; the D gene is possibly TRBD1 (5 bases). This CDR3 is built from 15 residues. Germline lookup yields CDR1 SGHTA and CDR2 FQGTGA. V was shortened by 2 bases and J by 3 bases, with 14 bases between the two germline ends.

The CDR3 reads CASSLDGDRTYGYTF. The CDR3 DNA follows: TGTGCCAGCAGCTTAGATGGGGACAGGACTTATGGCTACACCTTC. The chain links TRBV7-3 to TRBJ1-2; 8 nucleotides align to TRBD1. The germline V gene has CDR1 SGHTA and CDR2 FQGTGA. With V trimmed by 2 bases and J by 5 bases, 7 bases remained unmatched. This CDR3 is built from 15 residues.

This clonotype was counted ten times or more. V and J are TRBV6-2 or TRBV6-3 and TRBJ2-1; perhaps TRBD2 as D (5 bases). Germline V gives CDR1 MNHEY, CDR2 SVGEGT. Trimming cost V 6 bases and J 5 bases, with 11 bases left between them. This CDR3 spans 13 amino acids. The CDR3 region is CASRGDGNNEQFF. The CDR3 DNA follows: TGTGCCAGCAGGGGAGACGGAAACAATGAGCAGTTCTTC.